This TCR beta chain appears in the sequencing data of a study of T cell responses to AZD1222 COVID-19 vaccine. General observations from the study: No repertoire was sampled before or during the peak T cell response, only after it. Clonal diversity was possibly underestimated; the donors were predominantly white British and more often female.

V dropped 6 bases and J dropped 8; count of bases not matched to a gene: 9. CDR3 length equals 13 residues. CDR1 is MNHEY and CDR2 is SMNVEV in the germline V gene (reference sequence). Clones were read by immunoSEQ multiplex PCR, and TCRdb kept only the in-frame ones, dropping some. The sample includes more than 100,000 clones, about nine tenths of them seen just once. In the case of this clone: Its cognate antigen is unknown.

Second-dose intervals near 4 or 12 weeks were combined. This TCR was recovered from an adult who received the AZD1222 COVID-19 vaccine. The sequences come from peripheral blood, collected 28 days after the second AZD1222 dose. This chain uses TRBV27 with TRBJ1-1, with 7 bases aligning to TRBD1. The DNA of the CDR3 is TGTGCCAGCAGCAAATTGACAGGGTTCGAAGCTTTCTTT. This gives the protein CASSKLTGFEAFF.